What follows describes a single T cell receptor (beta chain). The record originates from a study of blood T cell repertoires in COVID-19. About the research overall: Donors in the United States, Italy and Spain gave samples during acute or convalescent COVID-19. PBMCs, B-cell-depleted T cells, or T cells were the source of the cDNA or gDNA that made up the material.

V lost 2 bases and J lost 10, with 8 bases in between. Germline CDR1 MNHNS, CDR2 SASEGT. The CDR3 covers 12 residues. Method: immunoSEQ multiplex PCR; TCRdb's copy keeps in-frame clones and lacks some. The table lists 45,000 or so clones, around four fifths of them singletons, with 35% to 50% in the top ten. The TCR sequence derives from a human donor in a cohort sampled during active COVID-19. V is TRBV6-1 and J is TRBJ1-4; tentative D call: TRBD1 (5 bases). Sequenced input: peripheral blood. The CDR3 is CASSEWGVKLFF. The CDR3 nucleotides are TGTGCCAGCAGTGAATGGGGCGTAAAACTGTTTTTT.